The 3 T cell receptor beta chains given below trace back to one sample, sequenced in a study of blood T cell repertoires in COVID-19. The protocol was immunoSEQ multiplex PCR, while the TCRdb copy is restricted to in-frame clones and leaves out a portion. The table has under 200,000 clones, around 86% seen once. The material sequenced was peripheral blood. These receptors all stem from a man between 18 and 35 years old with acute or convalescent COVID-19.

The DNA of the CDR3 is TGTGCCAGCAGTGAATGGGGGCCGGCGGGAGACCCAGATACGCAGTATTTT. Encoded protein: CASSEWGPAGDPDTQYF. The V call is TRBV25-1, the J call TRBJ2-3, with D possibly matching TRBD2 (7 bases). There are 17 residues in the CDR3. V was trimmed by 1 base and J by 4 bases, leaving 18 bases between them. The germline gives CDR1 MGHDK, CDR2 SYGVNS.

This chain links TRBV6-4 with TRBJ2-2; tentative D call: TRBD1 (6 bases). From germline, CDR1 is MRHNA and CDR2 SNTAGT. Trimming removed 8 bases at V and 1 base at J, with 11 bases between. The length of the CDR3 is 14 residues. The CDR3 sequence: CASSKQGNTGELFF. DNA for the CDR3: TGTGCCAGCTCTAAACAGGGGAACACCGGGGAGCTGTTTTTT.

CDR3 amino acids: CASSLLMDRDGYTF. In nucleotides, the CDR3 is TGCGCCAGCAGCCTTCTAATGGACAGGGATGGCTACACCTTC. The chain is built from TRBV5-1 and TRBJ1-2; the match to TRBD1 covers 8 bases. From germline, CDR1 is SGHRS and CDR2 YFSETQ. The V gene end was trimmed by 4 bases and the J gene end by 6 bases; junction bases not matched to a gene: 8. This CDR3 has 14 residues.